This note documents a single TCR beta chain sequence. Antigen: not known. These data belong to a study of cytomegalovirus exposure and HLA in healthy donors. Study-level results: Many donors carried some public TCRs, although rarity characterized most TCR sequences. Under in vitro conditions, a few CMV-associated chains were confirmed as specific for CMV antigens. Cytomegalovirus association was listed for about 170 TCR beta chains. According to a later analysis, TCR clusters from the first cohort tended to co-occur in the 120 or so validation repertoires.

Trimming cost V 2 bases and J 8 bases, with 18 bases left between them. Germline lookup yields CDR1 SGHTA and CDR2 FQGTGA. The CDR3 contains 16 residues. Measured with immunoSEQ multiplex PCR; TCRdb has only the in-frame clones, and not every one. The sample lists around 250,000 clones; about nine tenths were seen once. This TCR was recovered from a woman aged 25-40 years in good health and CMV-seronegative. Sequencing was performed on PBMCs. The J gene is TRBJ2-2, the V gene TRBV7-3; perhaps TRBD1 as D (6 bases). Written as DNA, the CDR3 is TGTGCCAGCAGCTTAGTCAGGGGCGAACTAGGAGGGGAGCTGTTTTTT. Encoded protein: CASSLVRGELGGELFF.